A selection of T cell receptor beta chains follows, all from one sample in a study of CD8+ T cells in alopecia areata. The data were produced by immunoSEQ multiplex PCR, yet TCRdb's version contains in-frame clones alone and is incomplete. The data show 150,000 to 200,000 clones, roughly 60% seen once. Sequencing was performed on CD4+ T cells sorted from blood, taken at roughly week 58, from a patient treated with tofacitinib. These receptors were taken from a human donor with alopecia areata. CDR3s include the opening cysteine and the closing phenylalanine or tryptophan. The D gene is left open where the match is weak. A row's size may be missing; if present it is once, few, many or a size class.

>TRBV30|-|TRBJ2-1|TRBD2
CAWSDLAGGPKQFF
TGTGCCTGGAGTGATTTAGCGGGGGGGCCCAAGCAGTTCTTC
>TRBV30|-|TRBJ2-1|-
CAWSVLSSEASEQFF
TGTGCCTGGAGTGTACTCTCTTCTGAGGCCTCGGAGCAGTTCTTC
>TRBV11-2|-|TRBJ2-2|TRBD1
CASTRDSANTGELFF
TGTGCCAGCACCCGGGACAGCGCGAACACCGGGGAGCTGTTTTTT
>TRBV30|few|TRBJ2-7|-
CAIGHGGYEQYF
TGTGCCATCGGACATGGCGGCTACGAGCAGTACTTC
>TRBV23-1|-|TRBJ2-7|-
CASSQQQSYEQYF
TGCGCCAGCAGTCAACAGCAATCCTACGAGCAGTACTTC
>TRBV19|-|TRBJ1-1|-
CASSTVLSNTEAFF
TGTGCCAGTAGTACCGTCCTGTCGAACACTGAAGCTTTCTTT
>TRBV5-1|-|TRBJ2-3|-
CASSLAGAHGTDTQYF
TGCGCCAGCAGCTTGGCCGGTGCGCACGGCACAGATACGCAGTATTTT
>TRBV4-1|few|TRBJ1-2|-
CASSQVGRGNYGYTF
TGCGCCAGCAGCCAAGTCGGGCGGGGGAACTATGGCTACACCTTC
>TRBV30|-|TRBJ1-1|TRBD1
CAWSVRDRTMNTEAFF
TGTGCCTGGAGTGTTAGGGACAGGACTATGAACACTGAAGCTTTCTTT
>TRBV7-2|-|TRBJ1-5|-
CASSLSAQSNQPQHF
TGTGCCAGCAGCTTATCAGCACAAAGCAATCAGCCCCAGCATTTT
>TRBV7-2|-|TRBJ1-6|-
CASSLGETLASPLHF
TGTGCCAGCAGCTTAGGGGAGACATTGGCTTCACCCCTCCACTTT
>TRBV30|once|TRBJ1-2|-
CAWNRLYGYTF
TGTGCCTGGAATAGGCTATATGGCTACACCTTC
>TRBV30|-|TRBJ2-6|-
CAWMISGANVLTF
TGTGCCTGGATGATCTCTGGGGCCAACGTCCTGACTTTC
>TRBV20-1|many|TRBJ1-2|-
CSALDDYGYTF
TGCAGTGCCCTGGACGACTATGGCTACACCTTC
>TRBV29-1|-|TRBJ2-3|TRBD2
CSSAGLAGATDTQYF
TGCAGCTCCGCGGGGCTAGCGGGGGCCACAGATACGCAGTATTTT
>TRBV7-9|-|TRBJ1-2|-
CASSLAREDHYGYTF
TGTGCCAGCAGCTTAGCCCGTGAGGATCACTATGGCTACACCTTC
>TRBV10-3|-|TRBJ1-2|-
CAISESTANYGYTF
TGTGCCATCAGTGAGTCTACAGCTAACTATGGCTACACCTTC
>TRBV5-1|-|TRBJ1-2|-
CASSPREGNYGYTF
TGCGCCAGCAGCCCGAGGGAAGGGAACTATGGCTACACCTTC
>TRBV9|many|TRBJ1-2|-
CASSLLATLGQEGGYTF
TGTGCCAGCAGCTTGCTTGCCACATTGGGACAAGAAGGCGGCTACACCTTC
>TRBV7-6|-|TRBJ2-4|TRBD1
CASSARQGSNIQYF
TGTGCCAGCAGCGCTAGACAGGGTTCAAACATTCAGTACTTC
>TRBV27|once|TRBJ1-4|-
CASRGGVGEKLFF
TGTGCCAGCAGGGGAGGGGTGGGTGAAAAACTGTTTTTT
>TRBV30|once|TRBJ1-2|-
CAWSGGRDYGYTF
TGTGCCTGGAGTGGGGGCCGGGACTATGGCTACACCTTC
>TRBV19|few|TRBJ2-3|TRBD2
CASSMGLAGSTDTQYF
TGTGCCAGTAGTATGGGACTAGCGGGGAGCACAGATACGCAGTATTTT
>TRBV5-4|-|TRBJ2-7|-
CASSLGLARGEQYF
TGTGCCAGCAGCCTCGGACTGGCCCGGGGCGAGCAGTACTTC
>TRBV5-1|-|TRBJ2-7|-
CASSLSGDEQYF
TGCGCCAGCAGCTTGTCGGGGGACGAGCAGTACTTC
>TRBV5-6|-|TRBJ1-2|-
CASSAFQGSGYTF
TGTGCCAGCAGCGCCTTTCAAGGAAGTGGCTACACCTTC
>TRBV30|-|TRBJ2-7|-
CAWSVLGQGSREQYF
TGTGCCTGGAGTGTATTGGGGCAGGGATCTCGAGAGCAGTACTTC
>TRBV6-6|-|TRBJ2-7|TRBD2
CASTRGGYEQYF
TGTGCCAGCACCCGGGGGGGCTACGAGCAGTACTTC
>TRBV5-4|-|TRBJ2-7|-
CASSLGQAGESREQYF
TGTGCCAGCAGCTTGGGTCAGGCAGGGGAATCTCGCGAGCAGTACTTC
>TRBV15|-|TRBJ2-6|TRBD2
CATSRDLAGVSSGANVLTF
TGTGCCACCAGCAGAGATCTAGCGGGGGTATCCTCTGGGGCCAACGTCCTGACTTTC
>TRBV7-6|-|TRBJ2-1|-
CASSLGLQWNEQFF
TGTGCCAGCAGCCTCGGGCTACAGTGGAATGAGCAGTTCTTC
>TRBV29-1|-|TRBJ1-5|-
CATGQTNQPQHF
TGCGCGACGGGACAAACAAATCAGCCCCAGCATTTT
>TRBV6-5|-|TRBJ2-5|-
CASSYSRETQYF
TGTGCCAGCAGTTACTCCCGGGAGACCCAGTACTTC
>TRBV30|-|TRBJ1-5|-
CAWSYAGDQPQHF
TGTGCCTGGAGCTACGCGGGGGATCAGCCCCAGCATTTT
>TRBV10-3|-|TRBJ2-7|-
CASTQGRDTSYEQYF
TGTGCCAGCACCCAGGGCCGGGACACTTCCTACGAGCAGTACTTC
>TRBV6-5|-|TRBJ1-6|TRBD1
CASSPPRGNNSPLHF
TGTGCCAGCAGTCCCCCCAGGGGGAATAATTCACCCCTCCACTTT
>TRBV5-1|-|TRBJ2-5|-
CASAKIGETQYF
TGCGCCAGCGCGAAGATTGGGGAGACCCAGTACTTC
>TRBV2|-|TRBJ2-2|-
CASSEGSNTGELFF
TGTGCCAGCAGTGAAGGCAGTAACACCGGGGAGCTGTTTTTT
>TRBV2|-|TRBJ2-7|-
CASTEGYEQYF
TGTGCCAGCACCGAGGGGTACGAGCAGTACTTC
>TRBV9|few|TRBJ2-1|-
CASSVRGAGEQFF
TGTGCCAGCAGCGTCCGGGGGGCGGGTGAGCAGTTCTTC
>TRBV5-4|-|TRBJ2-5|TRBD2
CASSWQAAGAAYF
TGTGCCAGCAGCTGGCAGGCAGCGGGGGCCGCGTACTTC
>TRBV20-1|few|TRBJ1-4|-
CSASVNEKLFF
TGCAGTGCTAGTGTAAATGAAAAACTGTTTTTT
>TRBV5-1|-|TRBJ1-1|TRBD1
CASTPNAGQGNTEAFF
TGCGCCAGCACTCCCAACGCCGGACAGGGGAACACTGAAGCTTTCTTT
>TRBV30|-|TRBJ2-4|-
CAWSVAKNIQYF
TGTGCCTGGAGTGTGGCCAAAAACATTCAGTACTTC
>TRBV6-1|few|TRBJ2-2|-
CASSERGSAGELFF
TGTGCCAGCAGTGAACGGGGGAGCGCCGGGGAGCTGTTTTTT
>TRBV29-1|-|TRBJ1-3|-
CSVASSSSGNTIYF
TGCAGCGTTGCGTCGTCGAGCTCTGGAAACACCATATATTTT
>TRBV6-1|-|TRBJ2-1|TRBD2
CASSEQQGGLGEQFF
TGTGCCAGCAGTGAACAGCAGGGAGGGTTGGGTGAGCAGTTCTTC
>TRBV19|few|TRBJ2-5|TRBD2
CASTATSGGASVGETQYF
TGTGCCAGTACCGCGACTAGCGGGGGGGCCTCGGTAGGGGAGACCCAGTACTTC
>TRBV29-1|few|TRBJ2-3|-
CSVDTTDTQYF
TGCAGCGTTGATACCACAGATACGCAGTATTTT
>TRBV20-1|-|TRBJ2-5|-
CSAGIQETQYF
TGCAGTGCGGGGATCCAAGAGACCCAGTACTTC
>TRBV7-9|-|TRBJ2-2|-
CASSLDTGELFF
TGTGCCAGCAGCTTAGACACCGGGGAGCTGTTTTTT
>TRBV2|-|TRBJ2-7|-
CASRFRAHEQYF
TGTGCCAGCAGATTCAGAGCCCACGAGCAGTACTTC